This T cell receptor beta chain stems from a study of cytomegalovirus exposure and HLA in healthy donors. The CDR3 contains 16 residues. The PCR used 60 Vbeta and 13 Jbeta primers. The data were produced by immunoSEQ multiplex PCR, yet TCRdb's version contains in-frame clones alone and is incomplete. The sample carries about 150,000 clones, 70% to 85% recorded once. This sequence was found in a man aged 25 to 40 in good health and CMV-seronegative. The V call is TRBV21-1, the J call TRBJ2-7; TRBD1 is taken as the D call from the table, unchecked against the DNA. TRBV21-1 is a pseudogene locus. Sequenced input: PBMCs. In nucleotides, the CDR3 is TGTGCCAGCAGCAAAGCGGGGGACAGGGGCCGCGACGAGCCGTACTTC. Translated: CASSKAGDRGRDEPYF.